The 11 T cell receptor beta chains given below trace back to one sample, sequenced in a study of T cells in Graves' hyperthyroidism and ophthalmopathy. Amplification yielded TCR beta CDR3 regions, with RNA transcripts as the source. TCR CDR3 regions were first amplified by RT-PCR with HTBI primers. TCRdb processed the multiplex PCR reads anew with MiXCR; each CDR3 protein has one entry. The sample carries roughly 380,000 distinct CDR3 sequences, approximately 20% recorded once. Sequenced: blood. These receptors originate from a woman under 30 with Graves' hyperthyroidism.

This clonotype was counted at least ten times. This chain uses TRBV10-1 with TRBJ2-7, with a possible D match to TRBD2 (6 bases). The length of the CDR3 is 15 residues. V gave up 5 bases and J gave up 3 bases, with 17 bases separating them. Germline-derived CDR1 and CDR2 are WNHNN and SYGVQD (reference sequence). The CDR3, as DNA: TGCGCCAGCAGTACGGGGGACCTATCGGGCTACGAGCAGTACTTC. It encodes CASSTGDLSGYEQYF.

The CDR3 loop is CASSATPRGEAFF. The CDR3 nucleotides read TGTGCCAGCAGCGCGACTCCCCGGGGAGAAGCTTTCTTT. The chain employs TRBV6-1 and TRBJ1-1; D not certain. Germline CDR1 is MNHNS and CDR2 is SASEGT. Trimming shortened V by 6 bases and J by 8 bases, and 16 bases separated the two germline ends. This CDR3 is 13 amino acids long.

This clonotype was seen only a few times. The chain couples TRBV6-5 to TRBJ1-1; D is possibly TRBD1 (6 bases). CDR1 and CDR2 (germline): MNHEY, SVGAGI. Deletions cut 6 bases from V and 8 bases from J, with 10 bases between. This CDR3 is built from 11 residues. Written as DNA, the CDR3 is TGTGCCAGCAGATCCGACAGGGAAGCTTTCTTT. Protein sequence: CASRSDREAFF.

V and J are TRBV6-5 and TRBJ1-3, with TRBD1 matching over 8 bases. This CDR3 has 16 residues. With V trimmed by 2 bases and J by 4 bases, 7 bases remained unmatched. In germline, CDR1 is MNHEY, CDR2 SVGAGI. The CDR3, as DNA: TGTGCCAGCAGTTACCAACTACAGGGGGGAGGAAACACCATATATTTT. This codes for CASSYQLQGGGNTIYF.

This clonotype was found many times. The gene calls are TRBV29-1 and TRBJ1-5; D not resolved. The germline V and J ends were trimmed by 6 bases and 3 bases, with 15 bases remaining between them. This CDR3 contains 14 residues. Germline V CDR1 and CDR2: SQVTM, ANQGSEA. CDR3 sequence reads: CSVSWAGNNQPQHF. CDR3 in DNA: TGCAGCGTCTCTTGGGCAGGTAACAATCAGCCCCAGCATTTT.

This clonotype was detected many times. The chain employs TRBV24-1 and TRBJ2-2; D unclear. The V gene lost 7 bases and the J gene lost 5 bases, with 4 bases spanning the gap. The germline V gene encodes CDR1 KGHDR and CDR2 SFDVKD. The CDR3 loop spans 11 amino acids. CDR3 sequence (DNA): TGTGCCACCAGCGAAACCGGGGAGCTGTTTTTT. This codes for CATSETGELFF.

In its sample, this clonotype was seen many times. The rearrangement links TRBV3-1 to TRBJ1-2; D is possibly TRBD1 (6 bases). This CDR3 comprises 20 residues. Trimming removed 4 bases at V and 5 bases at J, with 32 bases between. CDR1 is LGHDT, CDR2 YNNKEL, per germline (reference sequence). CDR3: CASSPRFPSRGGLGPYGYTF. CDR3 in DNA: TGTGCCAGCAGCCCACGTTTCCCGTCCAGGGGCGGTCTAGGGCCTTATGGCTACACCTTC.

In its sample, this clonotype was seen many times. The chain is built from TRBV12-3 or TRBV12-4 and TRBJ1-2; perhaps TRBD1 as D (5 bases). V shed 7 bases and J shed 0 bases, with 9 bases lying between them. The CDR3 is 13 amino acids. The CDR3, as DNA: TGTGCCAGCACCTCGGGGGCTAACTATGGCTACACCTTC. Translating gives CASTSGANYGYTF.

This clonotype has a count of ten or more. The chain has TRBV6-1 and TRBJ2-2; possibly TRBD2 for D (5 bases). Germline assignment: CDR1 MNHNS and CDR2 SASEGT. The CDR3 is 14 amino acids. Trimming pared 0 bases from V and 3 bases from J, leaving 5 bases between. The CDR3 bases are TGTGCCAGCAGTGAAGCGGGAGACACCGGGGAGCTGTTTTTT. Translated: CASSEAGDTGELFF.

This clonotype was seen at least ten times. V is TRBV12-3 or TRBV12-4 and J is TRBJ1-1; D is ambiguous. The CDR3 is 13 residues long. Trimming stripped 7 bases from V and 5 bases from J, with 14 bases between. The CDR3 nucleotides read TGTGCCAGCACCACATATACTGGGACTGAAGCTTTCTTT. Translating gives CASTTYTGTEAFF.

This chain joins TRBV6-1 and TRBJ2-2; possibly TRBD1 for D (6 bases). Between the trimmed V and J ends, which lost 6 bases and 7 bases, there was a span of 15 bases. Germline CDR1 and CDR2: MNHNS and SASEGT. The CDR3 covers 14 residues. The CDR3 sequence: CASRIDRLGGELFF. The CDR3 coding sequence is TGTGCCAGCAGAATAGACAGGTTGGGCGGGGAGCTGTTTTTT.